These T cell receptor beta chains were read from a single sample in a study of Ad26.COV2.S vaccination and SARS-CoV-2 variants. Some clones are missing from TCRdb's copy, which holds only in-frame ones; the method was immunoSEQ multiplex PCR. Here the sample spans about 350,000 clones, around 89% being singletons. The material was peripheral blood, obtained in a trial of Ad26.COV2.S vaccine versus placebo. These receptors originate from a person aged 18-60 years who received the Ad26.COV2.S COVID-19 vaccine or a placebo. CDR3s include the opening cysteine and the closing phenylalanine or tryptophan. The order of the fields is J gene, clone size, CDR3 length, D gene, V gene, CDR3 protein, CDR3 DNA. D genes are given only for firm matches. Rows may omit the clone size; those that give it use once, few, many or a size class.

>TRBJ2-2|NA|16|NA|TRBV5-1
CASSLNREPNTGELFF
TGCGCCAGCAGCTTAAACAGGGAACCGAACACCGGGGAGCTGTTTTTT
>TRBJ2-7|NA|13|NA|TRBV18
CASSPPSAYEQYF
TGTGCCAGCTCACCACCGTCTGCCTACGAGCAGTACTTC
>TRBJ1-2|NA|16|NA|TRBV2
CASTTPPRAGSYGYTF
TGTGCCAGCACCACACCCCCTCGGGCAGGGTCCTATGGCTACACCTTC
>TRBJ1-1|NA|16|NA|TRBV4-1
CASSPGLGGVDTEAFF
TGCGCCAGCAGCCCTGGGTTGGGGGGGGTGGACACTGAAGCTTTCTTT
>TRBJ1-1|NA|14|NA|TRBV28
CASVQSGLNTEAFF
TGTGCCAGCGTCCAATCGGGGTTGAACACTGAAGCTTTCTTT
>TRBJ2-7|NA|17|TRBD2|TRBV5-6
CASSLASGNKISYEQYF
TGTGCCAGCAGCCTAGCAAGCGGGAACAAAATCTCATACGAGCAGTACTTC
>TRBJ1-5|NA|14|NA|TRBV10-2
CASSAFQPNQPQHF
TGCGCCAGCAGTGCGTTTCAGCCCAATCAGCCCCAGCATTTT
>TRBJ1-4|NA|12|NA|TRBV27
CASRTLNEKLFF
TGTGCCAGCAGGACCCTTAATGAAAAACTGTTTTTT
>TRBJ1-1|NA|15|NA|TRBV13
CASSAPAGPNTEAFF
TGTGCCAGCAGCGCCCCGGCAGGGCCGAACACTGAAGCTTTCTTT
>TRBJ2-5|NA|15|TRBD1|TRBV11-2
CASSSQGADQETQYF
TGTGCCAGCAGCTCCCAGGGGGCGGACCAAGAGACCCAGTACTTC
>TRBJ2-5|NA|13|NA|TRBV6-6
CASSDTVQETQYF
TGTGCCAGCAGTGACACGGTCCAAGAGACCCAGTACTTC
>TRBJ2-5|NA|14|NA|TRBV3-1/TRBV3-2
CASSQEWGAETQYF
TGTGCCAGCAGCCAAGAGTGGGGGGCGGAGACCCAGTACTTC
>TRBJ2-1|NA|17|TRBD2|TRBV5-4
CASSLAKGGGAYNEQFF
TGTGCCAGCAGCTTGGCCAAGGGCGGGGGGGCCTACAATGAGCAGTTCTTC
>TRBJ1-4|NA|14|NA|TRBV6-6
CASSLSGTNEKLFF
TGTGCCAGCAGTTTATCGGGGACTAATGAAAAACTGTTTTTT
>TRBJ1-2|NA|13|NA|TRBV7-2
CASSFAGNYGYTF
TGTGCCAGCAGCTTTGCTGGGAACTATGGCTACACCTTC
>TRBJ2-6|NA|19|NA|TRBV21-1
CASSNRWGHHSSGANVLTF
TGTGCCAGCAGCAATCGGTGGGGACACCACAGCTCTGGGGCCAACGTCCTGACTTTC
>TRBJ2-7|NA|13|NA|TRBV7-7
CASSSEQGSEQYF
TGTGCTAGCAGCTCAGAACAGGGTTCCGAGCAGTACTTC
>TRBJ2-6|NA|15|TRBD1|TRBV9
CASSPGGAGANVLTF
TGTGCCAGCAGCCCAGGGGGAGCCGGGGCCAACGTCCTGACTTTC
>TRBJ1-1|NA|14|TRBD1|TRBV2
CASRKQGAATEAFF
TGTGCCAGCAGGAAACAGGGGGCGGCCACTGAAGCTTTCTTT
>TRBJ2-5|NA|13|NA|TRBV15
CATSSRRKETQYF
TGTGCCACCAGCAGTCGACGAAAAGAGACCCAGTACTTC
>TRBJ2-2|NA|16|NA|TRBV7-9
CASSRRPGVDTGELFF
TGTGCCAGCAGCCGACGGCCTGGGGTTGACACCGGGGAGCTGTTTTTT
>TRBJ1-3|NA|16|TRBD1|TRBV5-8
CASSLRDRVVGNTIYF
TGTGCCAGCAGCTTGCGAGACAGGGTAGTTGGAAACACCATATATTTT
>TRBJ2-6|once|16|NA|TRBV5-6
CASSLIGEGRANVLTF
TGTGCCAGCAGCTTGATAGGGGAAGGTAGGGCCAACGTCCTGACTTTC
>TRBJ2-1|few|12|NA|TRBV12-5
CASGLERDEQFF
NA
>TRBJ2-1|NA|15|TRBD2|TRBV27
CASSLWTSANNEQFF
TGTGCCAGCAGTTTATGGACTAGCGCGAACAATGAGCAGTTCTTC
>TRBJ2-1|NA|17|TRBD1|TRBV29-1
CSVEGLWATGGPNEQFF
TGCAGCGTTGAGGGTCTATGGGCAACAGGGGGCCCCAATGAGCAGTTCTTC
>TRBJ1-2|once|15|NA|TRBV5-1
CASSLVGGINYGYTF
TGCGCCAGCAGCTTGGTTGGCGGAATTAACTATGGCTACACCTTC
>TRBJ1-2|NA|14|NA|TRBV4-3
CASSQDQTNYGYTF
TGCGCCAGCAGCCAAGATCAGACTAACTATGGCTACACCTTC
>TRBJ2-2|NA|19|TRBD1|TRBV3-1/TRBV3-2
CASSQEYGTGFANTGELFF
TGTGCCAGCAGCCAAGAGTATGGGACAGGGTTCGCGAACACCGGGGAGCTGTTTTTT
>TRBJ2-7|NA|16|NA|TRBV15
CATSKLDRDNSYEQYF
TGTGCCACCAGCAAGCTAGACCGGGACAACTCCTACGAGCAGTACTTC
>TRBJ1-2|NA|13|NA|TRBV12-3/TRBV12-4
CASSSEVGYGYTF
TGTGCCAGCAGTTCGGAGGTGGGCTATGGCTACACCTTC
>TRBJ1-3|NA|16|NA|TRBV5-5
CASSLESRGTGNTIYF
TGTGCCAGCAGCCTAGAATCCAGAGGTACTGGAAACACCATATATTTT
>TRBJ1-4|NA|14|TRBD1|TRBV4-3
CASSQTGGNEKLFF
TGCGCCAGCAGCCAAACAGGGGGAAATGAAAAACTGTTTTTT
>TRBJ2-1|NA|15|NA|TRBV6-5
CASSYMGLPPNEQFF
TGTGCCAGCAGTTACATGGGACTCCCCCCCAATGAGCAGTTCTTC
>TRBJ2-1|NA|17|TRBD2|TRBV7-3
CASSLSPGGLAVNEQFF
TGTGCCAGCAGCCTAAGTCCCGGGGGACTAGCGGTCAATGAGCAGTTCTTC
>TRBJ2-1|NA|13|NA|TRBV3-1/TRBV3-2
CASSLATYNEQFF
TGTGCCAGCAGCCTCGCTACATACAATGAGCAGTTCTTC
>TRBJ2-1|few|17|TRBD2|TRBV7-6
CASSPSGGLAAYNEQFF
TGTGCCAGCAGCCCTTCAGGGGGACTAGCGGCCTACAATGAGCAGTTCTTC
>TRBJ1-5|once|12|NA|TRBV29-1
CSVMEPNQPQHF
TGCAGCGTTATGGAACCCAATCAGCCCCAGCATTTT
>TRBJ1-1|NA|13|NA|TRBV7-9
CASSLLGGGEAFF
TGTGCCAGCAGCTTATTGGGGGGTGGTGAAGCTTTCTTT
>TRBJ2-3|NA|18|TRBD2|TRBV19
CASSFGTSGYTSTDTQYF
TGTGCCAGTAGTTTCGGTACTAGCGGGTACACTAGCACAGATACGCAGTATTTT
>TRBJ2-3|NA|14|TRBD2|TRBV10-1
CASSDRAGRDTQYF
TGCGCCAGCAGTGACCGAGCGGGACGGGATACGCAGTATTTT
>TRBJ2-1|NA|14|NA|TRBV14
CASSQELRVNEQFF
TGTGCCAGCAGCCAAGAACTAAGGGTTAATGAGCAGTTCTTC
>TRBJ1-2|NA|10|NA|TRBV6-1
CASSEYGYTF
TGTGCCAGCAGTGAGTATGGCTACACCTTC
>TRBJ1-6|once|15|NA|TRBV5-1
CASSSGGAGNSPLHF
TGCGCCAGCAGCTCCGGGGGCGCGGGTAATTCACCCCTCCACTTT
>TRBJ2-2|NA|13|NA|TRBV6-4
CASSERETGELFF
TGTGCCAGCAGTGAAAGGGAAACCGGGGAGCTGTTTTTT
>TRBJ2-1|NA|13|TRBD2|TRBV30
CAWKRGRVNEQFF
TGTGCCTGGAAGCGCGGGAGGGTTAATGAGCAGTTCTTC
>TRBJ1-2|NA|14|NA|TRBV18
CASSPQGRIYGYTF
TGTGCCAGCTCACCCCAGGGACGGATCTATGGCTACACCTTC
>TRBJ2-1|NA|15|NA|TRBV7-2
CASSPGGEAYNEQFF
TGTGCCAGCAGCCCAGGGGGGGAAGCCTACAATGAGCAGTTCTTC
>TRBJ1-1|NA|14|TRBD1|TRBV5-1
CASSFRQGDTEAFF
TGCGCCAGCAGCTTCCGACAGGGGGACACTGAAGCTTTCTTT
>TRBJ2-2|NA|15|NA|TRBV2
CASSAPPRGTGELFF
TGTGCCAGCAGCGCCCCCCCACGGGGGACCGGGGAGCTGTTTTTT
>TRBJ1-1|once|15|NA|TRBV5-1
CASSFQGIGHTEAFF
TGCGCCAGCAGCTTCCAGGGGATCGGACACACTGAAGCTTTCTTT
>TRBJ1-2|NA|12|NA|TRBV6-4
CASIGTDYGYTF
TGTGCCAGCATAGGGACCGACTATGGCTACACCTTC